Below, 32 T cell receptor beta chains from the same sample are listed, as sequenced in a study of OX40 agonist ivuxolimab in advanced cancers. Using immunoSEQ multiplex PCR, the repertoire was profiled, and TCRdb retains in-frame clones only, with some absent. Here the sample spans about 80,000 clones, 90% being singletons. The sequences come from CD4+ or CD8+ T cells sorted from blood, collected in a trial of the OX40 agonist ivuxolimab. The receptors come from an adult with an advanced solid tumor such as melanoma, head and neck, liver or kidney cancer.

The DNA of the CDR3 is TGTGCCAGCAGCAAAGCAGGGGGCATGAGCTATGGCTACACCTTC. Translating it yields CASSKAGGMSYGYTF. The chain is built from TRBV7-9 and TRBJ1-2, with TRBD1 matching 8 bases. The CDR3 is 15 residues long. Trimming cost V 5 bases and J 4 bases; bases outside gene matches: 9. Germline values: CDR1 SEHNR, CDR2 FQNEAQ (reference sequence).

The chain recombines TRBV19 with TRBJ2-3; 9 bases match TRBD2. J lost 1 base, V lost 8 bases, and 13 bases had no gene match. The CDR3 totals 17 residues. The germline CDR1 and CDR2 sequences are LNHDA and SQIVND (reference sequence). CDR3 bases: TGTGCCAGTCGCGGCGGGGGGGCCTCGGTTGGCACAGATACGCAGTATTTT. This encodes CASRGGGASVGTDTQYF.

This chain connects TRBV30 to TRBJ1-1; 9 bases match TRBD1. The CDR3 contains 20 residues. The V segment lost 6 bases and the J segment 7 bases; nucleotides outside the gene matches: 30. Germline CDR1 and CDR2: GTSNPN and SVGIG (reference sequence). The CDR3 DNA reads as TGTGCCTGCCGAAAACGAACTATCTTTACCGGGACAGGGAAGGAGGGTGAAGCTTTCTTT. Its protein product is CACRKRTIFTGTGKEGEAFF.

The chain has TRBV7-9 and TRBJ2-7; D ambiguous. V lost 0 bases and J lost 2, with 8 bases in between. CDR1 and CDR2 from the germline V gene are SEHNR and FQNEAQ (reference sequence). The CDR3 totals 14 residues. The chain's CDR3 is CASSLAAGPYEQYF. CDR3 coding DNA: TGTGCCAGCAGCTTAGCGGCAGGACCCTACGAGCAGTACTTC. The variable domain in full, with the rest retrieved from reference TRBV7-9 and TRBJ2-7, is DTGVSQNPRHKITKRGQNVTFRCDPISEHNRLYWYRQTLGQGPEFLTYFQNEAQLEKSRLLSDRFSAERPKGSFSTLEIQRTEQGDSAMYLCASSLAAGPYEQYFGPGTRLTVT.

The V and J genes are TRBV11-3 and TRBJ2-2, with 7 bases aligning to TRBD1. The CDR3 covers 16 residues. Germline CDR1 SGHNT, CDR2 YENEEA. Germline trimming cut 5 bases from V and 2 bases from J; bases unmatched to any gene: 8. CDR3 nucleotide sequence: TGTGCCAGCAGCCTAGGCGACAGGGCCAACACCGGGGAGCTGTTTTTT. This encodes CASSLGDRANTGELFF.

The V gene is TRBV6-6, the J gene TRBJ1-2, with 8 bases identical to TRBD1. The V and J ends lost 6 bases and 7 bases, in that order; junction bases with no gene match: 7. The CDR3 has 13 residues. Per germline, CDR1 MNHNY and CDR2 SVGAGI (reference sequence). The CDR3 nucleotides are TGTGCCAGCAGACCTCCAGGGGGCGGTGGCTACACCTTC. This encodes CASRPPGGGGYTF.

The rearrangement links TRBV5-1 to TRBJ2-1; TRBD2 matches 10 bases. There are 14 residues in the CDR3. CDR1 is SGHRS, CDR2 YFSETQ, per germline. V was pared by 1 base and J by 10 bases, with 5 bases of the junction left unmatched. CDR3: CASSLHLAGDEQFF. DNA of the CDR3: TGCGCCAGCAGCTTGCACCTAGCGGGAGACGAGCAGTTCTTC.

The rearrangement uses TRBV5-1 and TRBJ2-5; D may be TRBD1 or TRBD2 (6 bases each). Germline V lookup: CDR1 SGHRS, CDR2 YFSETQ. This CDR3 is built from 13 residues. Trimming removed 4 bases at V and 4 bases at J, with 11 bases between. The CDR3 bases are TGCGCCAGCAGCCTCCCGGGGGCAGAGACCCAGTACTTC. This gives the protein CASSLPGAETQYF.

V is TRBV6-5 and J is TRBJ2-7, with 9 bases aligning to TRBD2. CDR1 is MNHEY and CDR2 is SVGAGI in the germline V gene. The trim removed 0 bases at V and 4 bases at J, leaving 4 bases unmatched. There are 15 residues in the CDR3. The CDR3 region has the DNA TGTGCCAGCAGTTACTCGAGGCTAGCGGGATACGAGCAGTACTTC. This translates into CASSYSRLAGYEQYF.

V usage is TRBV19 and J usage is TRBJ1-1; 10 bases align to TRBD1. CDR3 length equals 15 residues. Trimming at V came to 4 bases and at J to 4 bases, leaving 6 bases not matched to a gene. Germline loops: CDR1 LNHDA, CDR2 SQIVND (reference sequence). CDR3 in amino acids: CASSRQGALGTEAFF. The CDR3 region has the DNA TGTGCCAGTAGTAGACAGGGGGCCCTGGGCACTGAAGCTTTCTTT. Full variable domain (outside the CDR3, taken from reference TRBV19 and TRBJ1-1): DGGITQSPKYLFRKEGQNVTLSCEQNLNHDAMYWYRQDPGQGLRLIYYSQIVNDFQKGDIAEGYSVSREKKESFPLTVTSAQKNPTAFYLCASSRQGALGTEAFFGQGTRLTVV.

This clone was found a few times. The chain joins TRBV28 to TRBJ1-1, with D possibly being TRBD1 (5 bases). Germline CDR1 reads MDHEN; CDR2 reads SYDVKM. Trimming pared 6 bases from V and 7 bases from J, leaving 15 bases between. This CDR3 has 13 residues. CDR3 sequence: CASSAGRRVEAFF. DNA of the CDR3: TGTGCCAGCAGCGCGGGACGGAGAGTTGAAGCTTTCTTT.

CDR3 in DNA: TGTGCCAGCAGCTTAGAGGACGGGGCCAACGTCCTGACTTTC. It codes for CASSLEDGANVLTF. V usage is TRBV11-3 and J usage is TRBJ2-6; D is undetermined. The CDR3 totals 14 residues. V was cut by 0 bases and J by 4 bases, with 4 bases left in between. The V gene's germline CDR1 is SGHNT and CDR2 YENEEA.

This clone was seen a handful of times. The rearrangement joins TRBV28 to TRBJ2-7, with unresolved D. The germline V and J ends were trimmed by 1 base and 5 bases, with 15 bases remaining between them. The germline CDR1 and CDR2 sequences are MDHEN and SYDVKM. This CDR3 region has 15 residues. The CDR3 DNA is TGTGCCAGCAGTTTATCCCTCCCTACCAGCGACGAGCAGTACTTC. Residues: CASSLSLPTSDEQYF. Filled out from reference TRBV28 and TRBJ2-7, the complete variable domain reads DVKVTQSSRYLVKRTGEKVFLECVQDMDHENMFWYRQDPGLGLRLIYFSYDVKMKEKGDIPEGYSVSREKKERFSLILESASTNQTSMYLCASSLSLPTSDEQYFGPGTRLTVT.

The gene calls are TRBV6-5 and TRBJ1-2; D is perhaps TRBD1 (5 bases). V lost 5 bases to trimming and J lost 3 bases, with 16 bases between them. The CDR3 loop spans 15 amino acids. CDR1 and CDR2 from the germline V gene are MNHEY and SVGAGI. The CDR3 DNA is TGTGCCAGCAGTCCCCCTGGGGCCTCCCACTATGGCTACACCTTC. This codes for CASSPPGASHYGYTF.

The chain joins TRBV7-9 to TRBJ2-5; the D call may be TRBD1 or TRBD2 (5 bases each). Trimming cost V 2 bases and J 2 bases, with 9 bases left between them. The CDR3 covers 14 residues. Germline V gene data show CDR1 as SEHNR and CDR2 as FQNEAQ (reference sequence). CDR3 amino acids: CASSLQGVQETQYF. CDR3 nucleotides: TGTGCCAGCAGCTTACAGGGAGTTCAAGAGACCCAGTACTTC.

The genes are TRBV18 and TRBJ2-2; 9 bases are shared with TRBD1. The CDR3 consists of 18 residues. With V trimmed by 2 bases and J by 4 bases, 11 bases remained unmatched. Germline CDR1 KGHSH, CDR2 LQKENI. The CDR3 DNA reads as TGTGCCAGCTCACCAATTGCTCGGACAGGGGATGGCACCGGGGAGCTGTTTTTT. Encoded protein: CASSPIARTGDGTGELFF. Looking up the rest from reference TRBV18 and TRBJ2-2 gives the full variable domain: NAGVMQNPRHLVRRRGQEARLRCSPMKGHSHVYWYRQLPEEGLKFMVYLQKENIIDESGMPKERFSAEFPKEGPSILRIQQVVRGDSAAYFCASSPIARTGDGTGELFFGEGSRLTVL.

CDR3: CAISESQLTGELFF. The CDR3 DNA sequence: TGTGCCATCAGTGAGTCGCAGCTTACCGGGGAGCTGTTTTTT. V usage is TRBV10-3 and J usage is TRBJ2-2; D gene ambiguous. There are 14 residues in the CDR3. Germline V gene sequence: CDR1 ENHRY, CDR2 SYGVKD. The V end lost 0 bases, the J end lost 5 bases, and 7 bases lay between the germline ends.

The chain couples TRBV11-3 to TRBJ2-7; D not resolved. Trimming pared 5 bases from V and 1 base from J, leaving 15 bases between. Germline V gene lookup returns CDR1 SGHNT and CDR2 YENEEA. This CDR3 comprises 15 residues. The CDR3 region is CASSPFALASYEQYF. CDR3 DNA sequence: TGTGCCAGCAGCCCCTTCGCCCTGGCATCCTACGAGCAGTACTTC.

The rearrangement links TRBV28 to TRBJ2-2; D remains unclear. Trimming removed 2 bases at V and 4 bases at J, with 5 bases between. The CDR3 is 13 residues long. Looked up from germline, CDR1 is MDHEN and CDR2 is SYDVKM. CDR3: CASSLVSTGELFF. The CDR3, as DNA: TGTGCCAGCAGTTTAGTATCCACCGGGGAGCTGTTTTTT.

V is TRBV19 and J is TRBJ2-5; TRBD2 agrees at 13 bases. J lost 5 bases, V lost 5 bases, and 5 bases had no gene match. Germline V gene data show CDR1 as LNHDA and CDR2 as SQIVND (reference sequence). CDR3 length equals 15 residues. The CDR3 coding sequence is TGTGCCAGTAGTCCCGGACTAGCGGGAGTTGAGACCCAGTACTTC. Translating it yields CASSPGLAGVETQYF. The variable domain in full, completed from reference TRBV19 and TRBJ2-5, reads DGGITQSPKYLFRKEGQNVTLSCEQNLNHDAMYWYRQDPGQGLRLIYYSQIVNDFQKGDIAEGYSVSREKKESFPLTVTSAQKNPTAFYLCASSPGLAGVETQYFGPGTRLLVL.

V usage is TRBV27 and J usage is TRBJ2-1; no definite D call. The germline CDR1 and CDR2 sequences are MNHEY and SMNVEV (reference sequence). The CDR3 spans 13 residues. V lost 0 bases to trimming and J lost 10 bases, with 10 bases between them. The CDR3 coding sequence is TGTGCCAGCAGTTTATCAAGGCGTGGAGAGCAGTTCTTC. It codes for CASSLSRRGEQFF.

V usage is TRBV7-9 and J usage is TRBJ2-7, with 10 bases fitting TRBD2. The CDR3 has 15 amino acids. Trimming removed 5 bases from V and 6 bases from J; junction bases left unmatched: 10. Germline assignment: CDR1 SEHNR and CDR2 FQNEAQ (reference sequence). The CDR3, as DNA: TGTGCCAGCAGCCGAGGCCTAGCGGGAGTTGGCGAGCAGTACTTC. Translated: CASSRGLAGVGEQYF.

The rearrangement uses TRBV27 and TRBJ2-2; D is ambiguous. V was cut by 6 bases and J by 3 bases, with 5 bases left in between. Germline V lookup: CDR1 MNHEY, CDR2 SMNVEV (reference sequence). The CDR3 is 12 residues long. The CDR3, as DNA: TGTGCCAGCAGCTACTACACCGGGGAGCTGTTTTTT. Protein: CASSYYTGELFF.

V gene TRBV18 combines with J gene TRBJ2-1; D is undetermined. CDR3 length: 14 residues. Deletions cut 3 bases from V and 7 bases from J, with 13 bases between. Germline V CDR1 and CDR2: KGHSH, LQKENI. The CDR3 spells CASSPPFGRNEQFF. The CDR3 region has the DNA TGTGCCAGCTCACCCCCTTTTGGGCGAAATGAGCAGTTCTTC.

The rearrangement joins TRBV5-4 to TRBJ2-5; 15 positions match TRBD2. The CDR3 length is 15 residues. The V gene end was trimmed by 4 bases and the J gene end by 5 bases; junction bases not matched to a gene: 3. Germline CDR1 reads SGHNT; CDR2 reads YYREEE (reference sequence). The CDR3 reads CASSRGLAGGETQYF. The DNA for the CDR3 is TGTGCCAGCAGCCGTGGACTAGCGGGAGGGGAGACCCAGTACTTC. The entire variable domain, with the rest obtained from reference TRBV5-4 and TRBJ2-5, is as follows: ETGVTQSPTHLIKTRGQQVTLRCSSQSGHNTVSWYQQALGQGPQFIFQYYREEENGRGNFPPRFSGLQFPNYSSELNVNALELDDSALYLCASSRGLAGGETQYFGPGTRLLVL.

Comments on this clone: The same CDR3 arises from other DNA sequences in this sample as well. The CDR3 nucleotides are TGTGCCAGCAGTTTATGGGGGTCTGAAGCTTTCTTT. Translated, it gives CASSLWGSEAFF. J is TRBJ1-1 and V is TRBV27, with D possibly being TRBD1 (5 bases). Germline V gene sequence: CDR1 MNHEY, CDR2 SMNVEV (reference sequence). The V and J ends lost 1 base and 6 bases respectively, with 6 bases between them. The length of the CDR3 is 12 residues.

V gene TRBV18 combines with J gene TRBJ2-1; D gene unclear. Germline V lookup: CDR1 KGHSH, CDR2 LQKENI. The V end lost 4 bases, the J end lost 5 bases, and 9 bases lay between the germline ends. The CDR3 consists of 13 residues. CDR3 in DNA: TGTGCCAGCTCACTCGGCAGCCACAATGAGCAGTTCTTC. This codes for CASSLGSHNEQFF.

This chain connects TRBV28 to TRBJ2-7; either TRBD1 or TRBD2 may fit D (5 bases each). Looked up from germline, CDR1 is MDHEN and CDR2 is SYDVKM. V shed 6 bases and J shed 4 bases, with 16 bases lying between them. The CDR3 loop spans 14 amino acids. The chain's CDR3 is CASREEGRRYEQYF. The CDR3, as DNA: TGTGCCAGCAGGGAAGAGGGGCGCCGGTACGAGCAGTACTTC.

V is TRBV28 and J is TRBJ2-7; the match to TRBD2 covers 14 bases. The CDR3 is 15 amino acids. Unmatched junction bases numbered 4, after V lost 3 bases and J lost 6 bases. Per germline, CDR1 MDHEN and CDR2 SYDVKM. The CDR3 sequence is CASSFWGLAGAEQYF. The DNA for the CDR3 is TGTGCCAGCAGTTTTTGGGGACTAGCGGGGGCCGAGCAGTACTTC.

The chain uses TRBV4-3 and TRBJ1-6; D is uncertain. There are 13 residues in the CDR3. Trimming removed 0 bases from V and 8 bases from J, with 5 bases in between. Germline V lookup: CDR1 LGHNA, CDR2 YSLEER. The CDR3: CASSQDQDSPLHF. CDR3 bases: TGCGCCAGCAGCCAAGATCAGGATTCACCCCTCCACTTT.

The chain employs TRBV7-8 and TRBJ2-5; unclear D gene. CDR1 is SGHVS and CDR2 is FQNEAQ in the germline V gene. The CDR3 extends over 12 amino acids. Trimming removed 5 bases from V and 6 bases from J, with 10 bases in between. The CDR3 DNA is TGTGCCAGCAGCCTTAGTATAAAGACCCAGTACTTC. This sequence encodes CASSLSIKTQYF.

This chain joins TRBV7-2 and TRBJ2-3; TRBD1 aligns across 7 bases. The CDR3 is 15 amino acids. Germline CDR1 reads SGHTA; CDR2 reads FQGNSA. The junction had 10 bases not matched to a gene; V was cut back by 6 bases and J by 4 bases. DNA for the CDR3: TGTGCCAGCAGGCCTACACAGGGGATGGCAGATACGCAGTATTTT. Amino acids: CASRPTQGMADTQYF.